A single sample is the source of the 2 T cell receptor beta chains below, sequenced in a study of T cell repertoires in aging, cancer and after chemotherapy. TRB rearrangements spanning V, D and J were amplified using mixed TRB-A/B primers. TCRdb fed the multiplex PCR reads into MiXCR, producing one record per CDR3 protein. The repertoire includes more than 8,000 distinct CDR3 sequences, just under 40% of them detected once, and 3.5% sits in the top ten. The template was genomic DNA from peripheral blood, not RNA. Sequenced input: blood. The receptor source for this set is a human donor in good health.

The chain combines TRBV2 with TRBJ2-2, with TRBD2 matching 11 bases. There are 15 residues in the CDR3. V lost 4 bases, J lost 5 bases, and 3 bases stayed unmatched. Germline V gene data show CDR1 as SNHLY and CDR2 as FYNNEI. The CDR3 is CASSVLAGVTGELFF. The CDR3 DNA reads TGTGCCAGCAGTGTACTAGCGGGGGTAACCGGGGAGCTGTTTTTT.

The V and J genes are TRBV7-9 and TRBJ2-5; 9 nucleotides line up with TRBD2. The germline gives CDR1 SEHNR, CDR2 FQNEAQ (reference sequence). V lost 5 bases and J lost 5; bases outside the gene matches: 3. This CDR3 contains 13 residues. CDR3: CASSQSGGETQYF. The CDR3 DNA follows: TGTGCCAGCAGCCAAAGCGGGGGGGAGACCCAGTACTTC.